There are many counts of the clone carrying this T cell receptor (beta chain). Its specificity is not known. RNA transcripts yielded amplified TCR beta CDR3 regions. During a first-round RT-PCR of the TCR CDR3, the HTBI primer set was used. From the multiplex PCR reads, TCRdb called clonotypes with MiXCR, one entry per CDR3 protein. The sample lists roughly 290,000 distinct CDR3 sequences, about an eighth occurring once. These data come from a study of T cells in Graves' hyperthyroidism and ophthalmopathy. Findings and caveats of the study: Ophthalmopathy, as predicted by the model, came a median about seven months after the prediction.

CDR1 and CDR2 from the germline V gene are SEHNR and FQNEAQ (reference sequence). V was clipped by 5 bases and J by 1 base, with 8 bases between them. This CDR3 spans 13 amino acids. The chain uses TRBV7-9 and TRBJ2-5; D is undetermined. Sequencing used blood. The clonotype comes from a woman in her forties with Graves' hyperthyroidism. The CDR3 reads CASSQASQETQYF. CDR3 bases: TGTGCCAGCAGCCAAGCCAGCCAAGAGACCCAGTACTTC.